Each of the 4 T cell receptor beta chains below was sequenced from the same sample in a study of human T cells and chemical hapten exposure (TCRdb year 2021). The library was obtained by RACE. Sequencing was carried out with a NextSeq 500. The public reads were reanalyzed by TCRdb: fastp trimming at Q25, MiXCR alignment, in-frame beta chains only. Rows with a matching CDR3 protein are joined into one entry that keeps the most common DNA and genes. Present in this sample are 100,000 to 150,000 distinct CDR3 sequences, 8.5% to 9.5% of which were seen just once. Roughly 2% of the sample lies in the top ten. This sample's time point label indicates: healthy volunteer bleed at 2 weeks. Total RNA was extracted from unfractionated whole blood that had been collected in Tempus Blood RNA tubes. The sequenced material came from whole blood. These receptors all come from a male donor in good health. Some clones in this sample may be carry-over from other donors' samples.

This clonotype was seen a handful of times. The chain recombines TRBV6-5 with TRBJ2-5; D may be TRBD1 (5 bases). This CDR3 region has 11 residues. V lost 7 bases and J 4 bases, leaving 7 bases between the germline ends. Germline V gives CDR1 MNHEY, CDR2 SVGAGI. CDR3 region: CASIRGETQYF. The CDR3 DNA reads TGTGCCAGCATTAGGGGAGAGACCCAGTACTTC.

This clonotype was seen at least ten times. This chain's CDR3 is CASSQGYRGDEQFF. The CDR3 region has the DNA TGCGCCAGCAGCCAAGGATACAGGGGCGATGAGCAGTTCTTC. J is TRBJ2-1 and V is TRBV4-1; 7 positions match TRBD1. There are 14 residues in the CDR3. Trimming cost V 1 base and J 8 bases; bases outside gene matches: 5. Germline V gene data show CDR1 as MGHRA and CDR2 as YSYEKL.

The rearrangement joins TRBV5-1 to TRBJ1-2; D perhaps matches TRBD1 (6 bases). CDR3 length: 14 residues. Germline V CDR1 and CDR2: SGHRS, YFSETQ. Trimming removed 4 bases from V and 3 bases from J, with 13 bases in between. CDR3 residues: CASSRTAGDYGYTF. The CDR3 nucleotides are TGCGCCAGCAGCCGGACAGCGGGGGACTATGGCTACACCTTC.

Note on this clonotype: A read error is possible here, since a much larger clone lies one base away. Since the CDR3 does not end with the conserved phenylalanine or tryptophan, this likely comes from a read error. The V call is TRBV3-1, the J call TRBJ1-2; D gene ambiguous. The CDR3 has 12 amino acids. CDR1 and CDR2 from the germline V gene are LGHDT and YNNKEL (reference sequence). Trimming shortened V by 1 base and J by 4 bases, and 4 bases separated the two germline ends. CDR3 DNA sequence: TGTGCCAGCAGCCAAGCCGGCTATGGCTACACCTCC. Its translation is CASSQAGYGYTS.